Shown below are 26 T cell receptor beta chains from a single sample sequenced in a study of cytomegalovirus exposure and HLA in healthy donors (dated by TCRdb to 2016 to 2017). The library was generated by the immunoSEQ multiplex PCR assay. A mixture of 60 forward primers for TCR Vbeta segments and 13 reverse primers for TCR Jbeta segments was used in the multiplex PCR. TCRdb limited this immuneACCESS table to in-frame rearrangements with V and J called. A share of clones is missing; checked studies link under half to unresolved V genes, and the rest is unexplained. The sample records some 150,000 clones, about two thirds of which are singletons. Approximately 4% of the sample goes to the ten largest clones. The material sequenced was PBMCs. These receptors were obtained from a man in his fifties in good health and CMV-seropositive.

This clone was recorded a few times. The chain has TRBV2 and TRBJ2-3, with a tentative D call TRBD2 (5 bases). The CDR3 spans 14 residues. The V end lost 8 bases, the J end lost 4 bases, and 16 bases lay between the germline ends. From germline, CDR1 is SNHLY and CDR2 FYNNEI. CDR3 DNA: TGTGCCAGCGGTCTACTAGGCTACCCAGATACGCAGTATTTT. It translates to CASGLLGYPDTQYF.

J is TRBJ2-7 and V is TRBV5-6, with D perhaps matching TRBD2 (5 bases). The CDR3 covers 14 residues. Trimming left V 4 bases short and J 5 bases short, with 16 bases between. Germline V gene lookup returns CDR1 SGHDT and CDR2 YYEEEE. CDR3 bases: TGTGCCAGCAGCGCCCTCGGGGTCCCTCACGAGCAGTACTTC. Protein product: CASSALGVPHEQYF.

V and J are TRBV15 and TRBJ1-1; D is unresolved. Looked up from germline, CDR1 is LNHNV and CDR2 is YYDKDF (reference sequence). Trimming removed 1 base from V and 2 bases from J, with 32 bases in between. The CDR3 is 22 amino acids. The CDR3: CATSRGLPPHMADGRVNTEAFF. The CDR3 DNA is TGTGCCACCAGCAGAGGTCTCCCCCCCCACATGGCGGACGGGAGGGTAAACACTGAAGCTTTCTTT.

A remark on this clone: This same CDR3 is encoded by further DNA sequences in the sample. The gene calls are TRBV19 and TRBJ1-2; D may be TRBD1 (6 bases). The CDR3 has 13 amino acids. Trimming cost V 6 bases and J 4 bases, with 12 bases left between them. Germline V gives CDR1 LNHDA, CDR2 SQIVND (reference sequence). The CDR3 region is CASRTTGGYGYTF. Here the CDR3 DNA reads TGTGCCAGTAGGACGACAGGCGGCTATGGCTACACCTTC.

The rearrangement links TRBV10-3 to TRBJ1-3, with D unclear. Germline-derived CDR1 and CDR2 are ENHRY and SYGVKD. The CDR3 runs 16 residues. V was clipped by 3 bases and J by 3 bases, with 15 bases between them. CDR3 sequence (DNA): TGTGCCATCAGTGATGGTCCGCGGGCGAGTGGAAACACCATATATTTT. Protein: CAISDGPRASGNTIYF.

The chain is built from TRBV7-6 and TRBJ1-1; no firm D call. CDR1 is SGHVS and CDR2 is FNYEAQ in the germline V gene. The ends were cut back, 4 bases at V and 3 bases at J, with 24 bases in the middle. The length of the CDR3 is 18 residues. DNA for the CDR3: TGTGCCAGCAGCTATTTCGGGGATCGAGCCCACGCGGACACTGAAGCTTTCTTT. Protein product: CASSYFGDRAHADTEAFF.

The CDR3, as DNA: TGTGCCAGCAGCTTCAGTGTGGACACTGAAGCTTTCTTT. Amino acid sequence: CASSFSVDTEAFF. The J gene is TRBJ1-1, the V gene TRBV7-3; D ambiguous. Trimming shortened V by 3 bases and J by 3 bases, and 8 bases separated the two germline ends. Germline V lookup: CDR1 SGHTA, CDR2 FQGTGA. This CDR3 comprises 13 residues.

The chain carries TRBV18 and TRBJ1-2; perhaps TRBD1 as D (6 bases). The V gene's germline CDR1 is KGHSH and CDR2 LQKENI. V was clipped by 1 base and J by 7 bases, with 16 bases between them. This CDR3 has 15 amino acids. The CDR3 DNA reads TGTGCCAGCTCACCACTAGGACAGACAGTCTCTGGCTACACCTTC. Protein product: CASSPLGQTVSGYTF.

This sequence joins TRBV27 and TRBJ2-3; 7 bases match TRBD2. The CDR3 runs to 16 residues. V shed 2 bases and J 2 bases; nucleotides not matched to a gene: 7. Germline CDR1 is MNHEY and CDR2 is SMNVEV (reference sequence). For the CDR3, the DNA is TGTGCCAGCAGTTTAGGGCGCGGGAGACCCACAGATACGCAGTATTTT. Its translation: CASSLGRGRPTDTQYF.

The J gene is TRBJ2-7, the V gene TRBV12-5; D not certain. Trimming cost V 0 bases and J 0 bases, with 9 bases left between them. This CDR3 spans 15 amino acids. From germline, CDR1 is LGHNT and CDR2 FRNRAP. The CDR3 spells CASGLVQIRSYEQYF. For the CDR3, the DNA is TGTGCTAGTGGTTTGGTACAGATACGCTCCTACGAGCAGTACTTC.

V usage is TRBV4-1 and J usage is TRBJ1-1; D not resolved. From germline, CDR1 is MGHRA and CDR2 YSYEKL. This CDR3 contains 11 residues. V dropped 1 base and J dropped 9 bases, with 6 bases sitting between them. The CDR3 protein is CASSQGGKAFF. CDR3 nucleotide sequence: TGCGCCAGCAGCCAAGGAGGGAAAGCTTTCTTT.

The chain recombines TRBV10-2 with TRBJ1-2; 7 bases agree with TRBD1. Germline CDR1 WSHSY, CDR2 SAAADI. This CDR3 is built from 15 residues. Germline trimming cut 6 bases from V and 2 bases from J; bases unmatched to any gene: 9. CDR3 amino acids: CASSGTARENYGYTF. As DNA, the CDR3 is TGCGCCAGCAGCGGGACAGCCCGGGAGAACTATGGCTACACCTTC.

This clone has just a few counts. V usage is TRBV19 and J usage is TRBJ1-5; D gene unclear. The CDR3 is made up of 13 amino acids. The germline CDR1 and CDR2 sequences are LNHDA and SQIVND (reference sequence). Trimming stripped 1 base from V and 6 bases from J, with 7 bases between. CDR3 sequence: CASSIVGGQPQHF. The CDR3 nucleotides read TGTGCCAGTAGTATAGTAGGCGGTCAGCCCCAGCATTTT.

The chain carries TRBV29-1 and TRBJ1-2, with D tentatively TRBD1 (5 bases). The CDR3 totals 16 residues. Germline-derived CDR1 and CDR2 are SQVTM and ANQGSEA. V lost 6 bases and J lost 0, with 20 bases in between. The chain's CDR3 is CSVMGFVDTANYGYTF. The CDR3 region has the DNA TGCAGCGTCATGGGGTTTGTGGACACTGCTAACTATGGCTACACCTTC.

The chain has TRBV4-1 and TRBJ2-2; possibly TRBD1 for D (6 bases). Germline lookup yields CDR1 MGHRA and CDR2 YSYEKL. The CDR3 has 14 amino acids. Trimming shortened V by 3 bases and J by 5 bases, and 10 bases separated the two germline ends. The CDR3 here is CASSQTQGTGELFF. CDR3 DNA sequence: TGCGCCAGCAGCCAGACACAGGGAACCGGGGAGCTGTTTTTT.

This rearrangement joins TRBV7-9 to TRBJ2-2, with D possibly TRBD1 on 5 matching bases. CDR1 is SEHNR and CDR2 is FQNEAQ in the germline V gene (reference sequence). The CDR3 runs to 13 residues. Trimming took 5 bases from V and 1 from J, leaving 5 bases between them. Here the CDR3 reads CASSGQNTGELFF. The CDR3 DNA reads TGTGCCAGCAGCGGACAGAACACCGGGGAGCTGTTTTTT.

V is TRBV7-3 and J is TRBJ2-2; TRBD2 might be the D (6 bases). CDR1 SGHTA and CDR2 FQGTGA come from the germline V gene. The CDR3 is made up of 15 amino acids. V gave up 2 bases and J gave up 5 bases, with 12 bases separating them. In DNA form, the CDR3 reads TGTGCCAGCAGCTTATTGGGGGGTCGTACCGGGGAGCTGTTTTTT. As protein: CASSLLGGRTGELFF.

The CDR3 loop is CSVESGKAYEQYF. CDR3 in DNA: TGCAGCGTTGAATCAGGGAAGGCCTACGAGCAGTACTTC. The J gene is TRBJ2-7, the V gene TRBV29-1, with D perhaps TRBD1 (5 bases). The CDR3 runs 13 residues. Per germline, CDR1 SQVTM and CDR2 ANQGSEA. V was trimmed by 2 bases and J by 2 bases, leaving 10 bases between them.

The chain links TRBV11-3 to TRBJ2-7, with TRBD1 matching 9 bases. Trimming removed 0 bases from V and 3 bases from J; junction bases left unmatched: 3. This CDR3 is 15 amino acids long. Germline-derived CDR1 and CDR2 are SGHNT and YENEEA. CDR3 in DNA: TGTGCCAGCAGCTTAGAACAGGGGGCGGTCTACGAGCAGTACTTC. It yields the protein CASSLEQGAVYEQYF.

This clone showed up just a few times. Germline and junction disagree at one end, which may indicate a read error. V usage is TRBV7-9 and J usage is TRBJ2-6; weak D call: TRBD1 (6 bases). This CDR3 is 17 amino acids long. Germline lookup yields CDR1 SEHNR and CDR2 FQNEAQ (reference sequence). CDR3 region: CSSSLAYRTAGANVLTF. The CDR3 coding sequence is TGTTCCAGCAGCTTAGCTTACCGGACAGCTGGGGCCAACGTCCTGACTTTC.

The rearrangement uses TRBV7-8 and TRBJ2-5, with TRBD1 as a possible D gene (5 bases). The end of the DNA fits TRBJ2-7 better, so the J call may be wrong. This CDR3 is built from 16 residues. Germline V CDR1 and CDR2: SGHVS, FQNEAQ. CDR3 region: CASSLEVPDSSYEQYF. DNA for the CDR3: TGTGCCAGCAGCTTAGAGGTGCCCGACAGTTCCTACGAGCAGTACTTC.

Points on this clone: One junction end disagrees with the germline gene, perhaps due to a read error. The same CDR3 is also encoded by other DNA sequences in this sample. CDR3 sequence (DNA): TGTGCCAGCAGCTTATTAGGCAGGGACTCCTTTTCTGGGGCCAATGTCCTGACTTTC. Its translation is CASSLLGRDSFSGANVLTF. The chain joins TRBV11-3 to TRBJ2-6, with TRBD2 as a possible D gene (6 bases). The CDR3 consists of 19 residues. Germline loops: CDR1 SGHNT, CDR2 YENEEA.

V gene TRBV18 combines with J gene TRBJ1-1; D call uncertain. Looked up from germline, CDR1 is KGHSH and CDR2 is LQKENI. The length of the CDR3 is 13 residues. Trimming cost V 3 bases and J 11 bases, with 16 bases left between them. CDR3 loop: CASSPTGGRGAFF. CDR3 sequence (DNA): TGTGCCAGCTCACCTACGGGAGGGCGCGGCGCTTTCTTT.

V and J are TRBV4-1 and TRBJ2-1; 10 nucleotides align to TRBD2. Trimming took 8 bases from V and 7 from J; bases not matched to a gene: 11. Germline V gene lookup returns CDR1 MGHRA and CDR2 YSYEKL. The CDR3 runs 15 residues. The CDR3 loop reads CASAIGGLAINEQFF. Here the CDR3 DNA reads TGCGCCAGCGCTATAGGGGGACTAGCGATAAATGAGCAGTTCTTC.

This chain joins TRBV4-2 and TRBJ2-1, with TRBD2 matching 8 bases. The CDR3 covers 17 residues. The germline V gene has CDR1 LGHNA and CDR2 YNFKEQ. The V gene end was trimmed by 1 base and the J gene end by 5 bases; junction bases not matched to a gene: 10. The CDR3: CASSQGYGRAMNNEQFF. The DNA of the CDR3 is TGTGCCAGCAGCCAAGGGTACGGGAGGGCCATGAACAATGAGCAGTTCTTC.

The sample holds one count of this clone. The genes are TRBV5-1 and TRBJ1-2; TRBD1 matches at 8 bases. Germline values: CDR1 SGHRS, CDR2 YFSETQ. The CDR3 length is 13 residues. The J segment lost 7 bases and the V segment lost 0 bases, leaving 2 bases of the junction unmatched. DNA of the CDR3: TGCGCCAGCAGCTTGGGACAGGGGTCTGGCTACACCTTC. It codes for CASSLGQGSGYTF.